This record covers a single T cell receptor beta chain. Its antigen is unknown. In each sample, at least 7 million PBMCs were isolated. A second PCR of about 6 to 12 cycles used a sample-barcoded 5' primer and a J-beta primer mix. MiXCR was run by TCRdb on the 5' RACE reads, yielding one entry per CDR3 protein. The sample lists over a million distinct CDR3 sequences; approximately 60% were seen once. The source of the sample is a study of blood T cells in healthy people across ages. Study-wide points: More naive CD4+ cells and higher diversity were found in long-lived than in aged donors. One million T cells yielded diversity estimates that were considered underestimates. A roughly linear age-dependent decrease characterized TCR beta diversity per million T cells.

The receptor was derived from a man between 18 and 29 years old in good health. The sequenced sample consisted of blood.

CDR3 sequence reads: CASSFRAVGYEQYF. For the CDR3, the DNA is TGTGCCAGCAGTTTTAGGGCGGTCGGATACGAGCAGTACTTC. This chain connects TRBV6-2 or TRBV6-3 to TRBJ2-1; D is unresolved. The J call is doubtful: the DNA matches TRBJ2-7 better. This CDR3 region has 14 residues. Germline lookup yields CDR1 MNHEY and CDR2 SVGEGT.